The 28 T cell receptor beta chains below were found in one sample sequenced in a study of T cells after posttransplantation cyclophosphamide. Here immunoSEQ multiplex PCR was the method, and the copy in TCRdb shows in-frame clones only, minus some. The sample lists tens of thousands of clones, 92% seen once, with around 3% in the top ten. The specimen sequenced was PBMCs. The receptors were sampled from a woman in her fifties or sixties in good health and a related stem cell transplant donor.

The chain carries TRBV19 and TRBJ2-5; 8 bases agree with TRBD2. This CDR3 comprises 13 residues. Germline lookup yields CDR1 LNHDA and CDR2 SQIVND (reference sequence). The V segment lost 6 bases and the J segment 5 bases; nucleotides outside the gene matches: 5. The CDR3 reads CASSGGAGETQYF. CDR3 sequence (DNA): TGTGCCAGTAGCGGGGGGGCCGGGGAGACCCAGTACTTC.

The chain combines TRBV21-1 with TRBJ2-4; the D segment call TRBD1 is taken from the table without a DNA check. TRBV21-1 is classified as a pseudogene. This CDR3 region has 16 residues. CDR3 bases: TGTGCCAGGTACCCGTCACCTAGACAGGCTCTAAACATTCAGTACTTC. Encoded protein: CARYPSPRQALNIQYF.

The chain uses TRBV10-2 and TRBJ1-2, with TRBD1 matching over 12 bases. CDR1 is WSHSY, CDR2 SAAADI, per germline. This CDR3 is 16 amino acids long. V lost 6 bases to trimming and J lost 6 bases; unmatched junction nucleotides: 11. The CDR3 region has the DNA TGCGCCAGCAGCTCCCGGGACAGGGGGCGGGGCGATGGCTACACCTTC. It translates to CASSSRDRGRGDGYTF.

The gene calls are TRBV7-2 and TRBJ1-1; D not certain. The CDR3 runs to 16 residues. V was cut by 1 base and J by 0 bases, with 12 bases left in between. Germline V CDR1 and CDR2: SGHTA, FQGNSA. CDR3 in amino acids: CASSLVAAGMNTEAFF. For the CDR3, the DNA is TGTGCCAGCAGCTTAGTGGCTGCAGGAATGAACACTGAAGCTTTCTTT.

The chain employs TRBV5-1 and TRBJ2-5, with 8 positions matching TRBD2. V was clipped by 4 bases and J by 5 bases; unmatched bases: 13. In germline, CDR1 is SGHRS, CDR2 YFSETQ. The CDR3 has 16 amino acids. The CDR3 region is CASSPEGLAGWETQYF. The CDR3 nucleotides are TGCGCCAGCAGCCCGGAAGGTCTAGCGGGTTGGGAGACCCAGTACTTC. The whole variable domain, remainder taken from reference TRBV5-1 and TRBJ2-5, is KAGVTQTPRYLIKTRGQQVTLSCSPISGHRSVSWYQQTPGQGLQFLFEYFSETQRNKGNFPGRFSGRQFSNSRSEMNVSTLELGDSALYLCASSPEGLAGWETQYFGPGTRLLVL.

This chain links TRBV2 with TRBJ2-1; 9 bases are a match to TRBD2. The J segment lost 15 bases and the V segment lost 2 bases, leaving 8 bases of the junction unmatched. The CDR3 is 13 amino acids. Germline CDR1 SNHLY, CDR2 FYNNEI. CDR3 sequence reads: CASSERAGGRLFF. CDR3 nucleotide sequence: TGTGCCAGCAGTGAACGAGCGGGGGGCCGGCTGTTCTTC.

V gene TRBV7-2 combines with J gene TRBJ1-6; TRBD1 agrees at 7 bases. Germline values: CDR1 SGHTA, CDR2 FQGNSA. Losses at the gene ends were 1 base for V and 14 bases for J; bases not matched to a gene: 17. This CDR3 has 17 amino acids. The CDR3 DNA reads as TGTGCCAGCAGCTTAGGACGAGGGGCCAGGGGGTTATGGGCCCTCCACTTT. Its protein is CASSLGRGARGLWALHF.

This clone has only a few counts. In nucleotides, the CDR3 is TGTGCCAGCAGTGACAGCACGAACACCGGGGAGCTGTTTTTT. The encoded protein is CASSDSTNTGELFF. The chain combines TRBV6-4 with TRBJ2-2; D gene unclear. V lost 2 bases and J lost 0, with 4 bases in between. CDR3 size: 14 residues. Germline loops: CDR1 MRHNA, CDR2 SNTAGT.

This chain joins TRBV29-1 and TRBJ2-1; 12 bases fit TRBD2. CDR3 length: 13 residues. Per the germline V gene, CDR1 is SQVTM and CDR2 is ANQGSEA. Trimming removed 3 bases from V and 6 bases from J; junction bases left unmatched: 0. Written as DNA, the CDR3 is TGCAGCGTTGAGACTAGCGGGGGCAATGAGCAGTTCTTC. This encodes CSVETSGGNEQFF.

Written as DNA, the CDR3 is TGCGCCAGCACCAGGGGCGGGGGGGGAGGTTCACCCCTCCACTTT. It yields the protein CASTRGGGGGSPLHF. This rearrangement joins TRBV10-2 to TRBJ1-6; possible D gene TRBD1, 6 bases. The CDR3 has 15 residues. V lost 7 bases and J lost 9, with 19 bases in between. Germline CDR1 WSHSY, CDR2 SAAADI.

This chain uses TRBV25-1 with TRBJ2-5; 9 bases line up with TRBD2. The CDR3 contains 15 residues. V trimming: 2 bases; J trimming: 2 bases; junction bases outside the gene matches: 3. Germline V gene data show CDR1 as MGHDK and CDR2 as SYGVNS. The CDR3 nucleotides are TGTGCCAGCAGTGAAGCGGGAGGGGGACAAGAGACCCAGTACTTC. Its translation: CASSEAGGGQETQYF. The full variable domain, rest sourced from reference TRBV25-1 and TRBJ2-5, is EADIYQTPRYLVIGTGKKITLECSQTMGHDKMYWYQQDPGMELHLIHYSYGVNSTEKGDLSSESTVSRIRTEHFPLTLESARPSHTSQYLCASSEAGGGQETQYFGPGTRLLVL.

The chain carries TRBV29-1 and TRBJ2-2; TRBD2 matches 14 bases. Germline trimming cut 7 bases from V and 6 bases from J; bases unmatched to any gene: 4. This CDR3 is 14 amino acids long. Germline V lookup: CDR1 SQVTM, CDR2 ANQGSEA. As DNA, the CDR3 is TGCAGCGCTGGGACTAGCGGGAGACCCGGGGAGCTGTTTTTT. Translation: CSAGTSGRPGELFF.

The CDR3 region has the DNA TGTGCCAGCTCACCCCGTTTACAGGGGTATAGCACAGATACGCAGTATTTT. It translates to CASSPRLQGYSTDTQYF. The chain joins TRBV18 to TRBJ2-3; 7 bases line up with TRBD1. The CDR3 is made up of 17 amino acids. The V gene end was trimmed by 3 bases and the J gene end by 0 bases; junction bases not matched to a gene: 9. Germline lookup yields CDR1 KGHSH and CDR2 LQKENI.

V usage is TRBV5-6 and J usage is TRBJ2-2; 9 bases map to TRBD1. Germline-derived CDR1 and CDR2 are SGHDT and YYEEEE. V gave up 3 bases and J gave up 0 bases; unmatched junction bases: 12. The CDR3 spans 19 residues. The CDR3, as DNA: TGTGCCAGCAGCTCAGTAGGGACAGGGCCGTATCCGAACACCGGGGAGCTGTTTTTT. Translated, it gives CASSSVGTGPYPNTGELFF.

The V and J genes are TRBV6-1 and TRBJ1-2; 10 positions agree with TRBD1. Germline V CDR1 and CDR2: MNHNS, SASEGT. Trimming took 6 bases from V and 0 from J; bases not matched to a gene: 4. CDR3 length: 15 amino acids. For the CDR3, the DNA is TGTGCCAGCAGATTCGGGACAGGGGCTAACTATGGCTACACCTTC. This gives the protein CASRFGTGANYGYTF.

This clone is labeled as medium-sized. The chain is built from TRBV19 and TRBJ1-2; D perhaps matches TRBD1 (5 bases). Per the germline V gene, CDR1 is LNHDA and CDR2 is SQIVND (reference sequence). The ends were cut back, 2 bases at V and 4 bases at J, with 14 bases in the middle. This CDR3 is built from 15 residues. CDR3 sequence reads: CASSIIQGSSYGYTF. CDR3 nucleotide sequence: TGTGCCAGTAGTATAATCCAGGGAAGTTCCTATGGCTACACCTTC.

The CDR3 sequence: CASGPTGNYGYTF. In nucleotides, the CDR3 is TGTGCCAGCGGCCCGACAGGCAACTATGGCTACACCTTC. The chain combines TRBV6-6 with TRBJ1-2; D is possibly TRBD1 (6 bases). Trimming cost V 8 bases and J 2 bases, with 12 bases left between them. Germline V gene lookup returns CDR1 MNHNY and CDR2 SVGAGI (reference sequence). This CDR3 comprises 13 residues.

The chain recombines TRBV28 with TRBJ2-5; 9 nucleotides line up with TRBD1. Germline V gene sequence: CDR1 MDHEN, CDR2 SYDVKM. The CDR3 extends over 14 amino acids. Trimming at V came to 6 bases and at J to 5 bases, leaving 7 bases not matched to a gene. CDR3 sequence: CASRYRGQYETQYF. Here the CDR3 DNA reads TGTGCCAGCAGATACAGGGGGCAGTATGAGACCCAGTACTTC.

The chain recombines TRBV5-1 with TRBJ2-2; a weak D match, TRBD1 (5 bases). Germline V gene sequence: CDR1 SGHRS, CDR2 YFSETQ. Trimming pared 0 bases from V and 5 bases from J, leaving 11 bases between. The CDR3 contains 15 residues. The CDR3 DNA follows: TGCGCCAGCAGCTTGGTCAGGGTGGAGACCGGGGAGCTGTTTTTT. Protein: CASSLVRVETGELFF.

The V call is TRBV18, the J call TRBJ1-3; D is uncertain. The germline V gene encodes CDR1 KGHSH and CDR2 LQKENI. Trimming took 3 bases from V and 4 from J, leaving 16 bases between them. The CDR3 extends over 16 amino acids. In nucleotides, the CDR3 is TGTGCCAGCTCACCGCTCGGGATGGGAGAGGGAAACACCATATATTTT. Translating it yields CASSPLGMGEGNTIYF.

This chain connects TRBV18 to TRBJ2-1; D remains ambiguous. Trimming took off 6 bases at V and 5 bases at J, with 20 bases between the two ends. The germline V gene has CDR1 KGHSH and CDR2 LQKENI. The CDR3 length is 16 residues. The CDR3 coding sequence is TGTGCCAGCTCCCCCAATGGTTTTAACATCAACAATGAGCAGTTCTTC. This sequence encodes CASSPNGFNINNEQFF.

CDR3 loop: CATNRGHGNQPQHF. In nucleotides, the CDR3 is TGTGCCACCAACAGGGGGCACGGCAATCAGCCCCAGCATTTT. The chain carries TRBV15 and TRBJ1-5; 9 bases are a match to TRBD1. CDR1 LNHNV and CDR2 YYDKDF come from the germline V gene (reference sequence). V trimming: 7 bases; J trimming: 2 bases; junction bases outside the gene matches: 3. The CDR3 length is 14 residues.

CDR3 sequence: CASSTRQGSQETQYF. The CDR3 region has the DNA TGCGCCAGCAGCACCAGACAGGGTAGCCAAGAGACCCAGTACTTC. The V and J genes are TRBV5-1 and TRBJ2-5; 7 nucleotides line up with TRBD1. The CDR3 is made up of 15 amino acids. V dropped 4 bases and J dropped 1; count of bases not matched to a gene: 7. Per germline, CDR1 SGHRS and CDR2 YFSETQ.

The CDR3 spells CASSFGAPGNTIYF. As DNA, the CDR3 is TGTGCCAGCAGCTTTGGAGCGCCTGGAAACACCATATATTTT. The rearrangement links TRBV7-9 to TRBJ1-3; D gene uncertain. CDR3 length: 14 residues. Germline loops: CDR1 SEHNR, CDR2 FQNEAQ (reference sequence). V lost 3 bases and J 2 bases, leaving 8 bases between the germline ends.

Remarks on this clone: The junction differs from germline at one of its ends, possibly a read error. The chain recombines TRBV2 with TRBJ2-7; D is unclear. CDR1 is SNHLY, CDR2 FYNNEI, per germline. The CDR3 is made up of 13 amino acids. CDR3 sequence: CASNEDINYEQYF. Here the CDR3 DNA reads TGTGCCAGCAATGAAGACATTAACTACGAGCAGTACTTC.

The chain has TRBV21-1 and TRBJ1-1. TRBV21-1 is described as a pseudogene. This CDR3 region has 15 residues. The CDR3 DNA sequence: TGTGCCAGCAGCGAAAGAGGGTCCGCGAACACTGAAGCTTTCTTT. It translates to CASSERGSANTEAFF.

CDR3 coding DNA: TGTGCCAGCAGTTTATCCCCCCGGAACACTGAAGCTTTCTTT. Amino acids: CASSLSPRNTEAFF. The chain carries TRBV28 and TRBJ1-1; D remains ambiguous. CDR3 length: 14 amino acids. CDR1 MDHEN and CDR2 SYDVKM come from the germline V gene. The ends were cut back, 1 base at V and 1 base at J, with 7 bases in the middle.

The CDR3 reads CASSLARGHEQFF. DNA of the CDR3: TGTGCCAGCAGCTTAGCCAGGGGCCATGAGCAGTTCTTC. The rearrangement links TRBV7-7 to TRBJ2-1; D is perhaps TRBD1 (6 bases). The V end lost 0 bases, the J end lost 8 bases, and 8 bases lay between the germline ends. Germline CDR1 and CDR2: SSHAT and FNYEAQ (reference sequence). This CDR3 is built from 13 residues.